The subject of this entry is one T cell receptor beta chain. Antigen unknown. These data come from a study of shared clonotypes between healthy human individuals. Study findings and constraints: Clonotypes shared by all four sorted-subset donors had higher generation probabilities than non-shared clonotypes. Naive subsets generally had larger estimated richness than memory subsets.

Study processing details: ImmunoSEQ junction-only sequences lacked quality scores, so their filtering differed. TCRdb keeps only in-frame clones here, not all; method: immunoSEQ multiplex PCR. V, J and clone size are taken as reported in that table, and D and trimming were inferred from the DNA itself. The sample records around 1.6 million clones, approximately 98% being singletons. The V and J ends lost 3 bases and 4 bases respectively, with 5 bases between them. CDR1 and CDR2 (germline): SGDLS, YYNGEE. The CDR3 has 12 residues. The sequencing input was naive CD4+ T cells sorted from blood. The sample's subset: CD45RA+ positively selected. The V and J genes are TRBV9 and TRBJ2-1; D uncertain. This receptor was taken from a man aged 25 to 40 in good health. Written as DNA, the CDR3 is TGTGCCAGCAGCGCACAATACAATGAGCAGTTCTTC. Protein product: CASSAQYNEQFF.